This T cell receptor beta chain was sequenced during a study of T-cell reconstitution after alpha-beta-depleted transplantation in children (dated by TCRdb to the mid-2010s). As for the study more broadly: T-cell immune reconstitution after TCRalphabeta/CD19-depleted allogeneic hematopoietic cell transplantation in children was quantitatively tracked in the study by means of TCR repertoire profiling.

About this clonotype itself: No antigen is known for it. No base-level quality is on record; no much larger clone is a single base apart.

The trim is 7 bases for V and 6 bases for J, with a gap of 16 bases between the germline ends. From the cysteine up to the phenylalanine, the CDR3 has a length of 13 residues. Just CDR3 DNA is preserved here, 39 bases in frame from base 1. CDR1 and CDR2 were assigned from the germline V gene (reference sequence) as MNHEY and SMNVEV. This specimen's treatment or condition label, interpreted: allogeneic hematopoietic cell transplantation with graft depleted of TCRalphabeta T cells and CD19 B cells. The transplant recipients were children given TCRalphabeta/CD19-depleted allogeneic hematopoietic cell grafts. Libraries were built with PCR. TCRdb shows the sequencer as Illumina HiSeq 2500. Molecular barcoding was employed in the preparation of TCR libraries, with unique molecular identifiers being used to normalize TCRbeta repertoire quantification. TCRdb's own reprocessing of the public reads used fastp at Q25 and MiXCR and kept productive beta chains. Each record represents a unique CDR3 protein, reported with the most common genes and DNA among its rows. In this sample the table shows about 250,000 distinct CDR3 sequences, under 30% of which occur a single time. About 5% of the sample goes to the ten largest clones.

Broad study findings and their caveats: Over the following months the frequencies of hyperexpanded clones went down, and after one year T-cell counts and TCRbeta diversity were mostly credited to newly produced T cells. The apparently early recovery of alphabetaT-cell counts about two months after transplant reportedly depended on only several hundred rapidly expanded clones that came from non-depleted graft cells. In some patients, the high TCRbeta diversity seen at day 60 was put down to recipient T cells and intrathymic progenitors that had survived conditioning.

This chain joins TRBV27 to TRBJ2-7; too little of a D gene remains to name it. The input for sequencing was PBMCs, mostly from graft donor cells, taken 360 days after TCRalphabeta/CD19-depleted stem cell transplant. The clonotype originates from a female patient between 2 and 10 years old who had a stem cell transplant for congenital amegakaryocytic thrombocytopenia, so the T cells may come from the graft donor. The sequence in DNA is TGTGCCAGCATGAGGCAGGCTTCAGCCGAGCAGTACTTC. This gives the protein CASMRQASAEQYF.